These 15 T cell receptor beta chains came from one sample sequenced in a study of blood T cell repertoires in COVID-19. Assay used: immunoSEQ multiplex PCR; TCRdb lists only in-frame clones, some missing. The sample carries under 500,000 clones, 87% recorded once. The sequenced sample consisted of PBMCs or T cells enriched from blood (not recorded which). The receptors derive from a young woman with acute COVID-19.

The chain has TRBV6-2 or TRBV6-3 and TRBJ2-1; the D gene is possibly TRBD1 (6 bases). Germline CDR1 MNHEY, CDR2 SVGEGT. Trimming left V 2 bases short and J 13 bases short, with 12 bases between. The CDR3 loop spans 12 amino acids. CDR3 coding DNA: TGTGCCAGCAGTTACAGGGACACGAGACAGTTCTTC. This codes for CASSYRDTRQFF.

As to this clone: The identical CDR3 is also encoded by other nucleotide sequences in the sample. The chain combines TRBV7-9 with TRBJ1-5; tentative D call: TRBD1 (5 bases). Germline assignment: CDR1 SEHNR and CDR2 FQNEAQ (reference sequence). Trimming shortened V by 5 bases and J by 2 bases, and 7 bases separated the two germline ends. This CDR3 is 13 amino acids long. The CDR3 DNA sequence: TGTGCCAGCAGCCCGACAGGCAATCAGCCCCAGCATTTT. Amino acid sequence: CASSPTGNQPQHF. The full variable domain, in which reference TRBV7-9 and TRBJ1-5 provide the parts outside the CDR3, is DTGVSQNPRHKITKRGQNVTFRCDPISEHNRLYWYRQTLGQGPEFLTYFQNEAQLEKSRLLSDRFSAERPKGSFSTLEIQRTEQGDSAMYLCASSPTGNQPQHFGDGTRLSIL.

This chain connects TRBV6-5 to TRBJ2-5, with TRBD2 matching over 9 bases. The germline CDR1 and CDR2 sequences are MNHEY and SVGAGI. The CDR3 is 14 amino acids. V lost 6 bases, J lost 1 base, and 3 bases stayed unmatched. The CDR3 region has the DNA TGTGCCAGCAGATTAGCGGGAGTCCAAGAGACCCAGTACTTC. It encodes CASRLAGVQETQYF.

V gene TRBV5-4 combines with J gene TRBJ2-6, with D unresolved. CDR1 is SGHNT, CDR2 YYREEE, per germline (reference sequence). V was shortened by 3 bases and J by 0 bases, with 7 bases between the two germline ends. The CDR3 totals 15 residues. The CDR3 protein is CASSSVLSGANVLTF. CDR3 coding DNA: TGTGCCAGCAGCTCGGTCCTCTCTGGGGCCAACGTCCTGACTTTC.

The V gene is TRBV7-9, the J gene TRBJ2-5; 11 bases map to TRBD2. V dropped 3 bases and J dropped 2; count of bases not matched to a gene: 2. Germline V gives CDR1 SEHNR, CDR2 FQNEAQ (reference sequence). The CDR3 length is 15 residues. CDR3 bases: TGTGCCAGCAGCTTGGGACTAGCGGTACAAGAGACCCAGTACTTC. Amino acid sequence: CASSLGLAVQETQYF.

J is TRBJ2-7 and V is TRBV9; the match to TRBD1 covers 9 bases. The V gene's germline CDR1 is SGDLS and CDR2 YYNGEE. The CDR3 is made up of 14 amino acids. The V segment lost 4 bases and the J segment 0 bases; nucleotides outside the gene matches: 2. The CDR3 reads CASSPDRGSYEQYF. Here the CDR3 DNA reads TGTGCCAGCAGCCCGGACAGGGGCTCCTACGAGCAGTACTTC.

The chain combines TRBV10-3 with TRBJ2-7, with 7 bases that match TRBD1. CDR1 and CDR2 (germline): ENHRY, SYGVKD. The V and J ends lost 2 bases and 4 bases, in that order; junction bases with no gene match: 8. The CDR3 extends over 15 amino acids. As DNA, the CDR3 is TGTGCCATCAGTGAGATGCAGGACAGGAGTTACGAGCAGTACTTC. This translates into CAISEMQDRSYEQYF.

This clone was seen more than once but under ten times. CDR3 sequence reads: CASSLGRNQPQHF. In DNA, the CDR3 is TGTGCCAGCAGCTTAGGGCGGAATCAGCCCCAGCATTTT. The genes are TRBV11-2 and TRBJ1-5; D gene unclear. Germline CDR1 is SGHAT and CDR2 is FQNNGV. Trimming removed 1 base at V and 4 bases at J, with 5 bases between. The CDR3 totals 13 residues.

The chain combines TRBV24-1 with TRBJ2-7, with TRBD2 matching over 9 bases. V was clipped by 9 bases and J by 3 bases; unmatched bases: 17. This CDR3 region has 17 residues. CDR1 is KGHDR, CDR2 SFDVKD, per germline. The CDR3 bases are TGTGCCACCGGTGGGACCCACGGGGTAGCGGGGGTCTACGAGCAGTACTTC. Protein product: CATGGTHGVAGVYEQYF.

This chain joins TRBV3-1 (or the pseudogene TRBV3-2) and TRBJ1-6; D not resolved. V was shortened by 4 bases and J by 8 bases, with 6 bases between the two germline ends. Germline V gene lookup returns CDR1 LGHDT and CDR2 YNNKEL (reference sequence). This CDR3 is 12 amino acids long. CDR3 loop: CASSPGDSPLHF. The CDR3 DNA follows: TGTGCCAGCAGCCCCGGAGATTCACCCCTCCACTTT.

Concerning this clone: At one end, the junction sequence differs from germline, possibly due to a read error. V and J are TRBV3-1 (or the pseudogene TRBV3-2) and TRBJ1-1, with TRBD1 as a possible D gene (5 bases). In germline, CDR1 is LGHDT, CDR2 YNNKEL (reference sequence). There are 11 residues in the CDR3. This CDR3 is CASSQGGQMSF. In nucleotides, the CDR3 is TGTGCCAGCAGCCAGGGGGGTCAAATGAGCTTT.

The CDR3 loop is CASSPAGGGAGETQYF. CDR3 in DNA: TGTGCCAGTAGTCCAGCTGGCGGAGGGGCGGGAGAGACCCAGTACTTC. V and J are TRBV19 and TRBJ2-5, with a tentative D call TRBD2 (6 bases). The CDR3 loop spans 16 amino acids. V lost 5 bases to trimming and J lost 4 bases, with 20 bases between them. CDR1 and CDR2 from the germline V gene are LNHDA and SQIVND (reference sequence). The full variable domain, with the rest looked up from reference TRBV19 and TRBJ2-5, is DGGITQSPKYLFRKEGQNVTLSCEQNLNHDAMYWYRQDPGQGLRLIYYSQIVNDFQKGDIAEGYSVSREKKESFPLTVTSAQKNPTAFYLCASSPAGGGAGETQYFGPGTRLLVL.

The CDR3 is CAITDQGRARYF. CDR3 in DNA: TGTGCCATCACGGATCAGGGGCGAGCTCGGTATTTT. The V gene is TRBV10-3, the J gene TRBJ2-3, with a tentative D call TRBD1 (6 bases). The germline V gene has CDR1 ENHRY and CDR2 SYGVKD. V gave up 7 bases and J gave up 14 bases, with 19 bases separating them. The CDR3 has 12 residues.

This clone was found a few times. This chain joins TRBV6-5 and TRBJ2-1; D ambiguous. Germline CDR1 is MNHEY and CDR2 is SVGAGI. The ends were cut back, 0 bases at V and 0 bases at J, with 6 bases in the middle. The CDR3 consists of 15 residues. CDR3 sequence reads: CASSYSRSSYNEQFF. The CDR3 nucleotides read TGTGCCAGCAGTTACTCGCGGAGCTCCTACAATGAGCAGTTCTTC.

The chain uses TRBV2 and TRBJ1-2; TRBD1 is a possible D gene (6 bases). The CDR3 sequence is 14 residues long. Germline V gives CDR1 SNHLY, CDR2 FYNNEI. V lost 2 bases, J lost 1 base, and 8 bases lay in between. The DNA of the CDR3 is TGTGCCAGCAGTGAATGGACAGTTAACTATGGCTACACCTTC. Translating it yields CASSEWTVNYGYTF.